Described below is a single TCR beta chain sequence and its context. The record originates from a study of blood T cell repertoires in COVID-19. Germline assignment: CDR1 GTSNPN and CDR2 SVGIG (reference sequence). The CDR3 length is 17 residues. V gave up 0 bases and J gave up 3 bases, with 20 bases separating them. Only in-frame clones appear in the TCRdb table, and some are missing; sequencing was by immunoSEQ multiplex PCR. The table lists 40,000 to 45,000 clones, about 92% of them singletons. Seattle participants joined during active infection and were tracked over time. The origin of this receptor is a man between 45 and 60 years old with COVID-19, enrolled during active disease. The J gene is TRBJ1-1, the V gene TRBV30; weak D call: TRBD1 (5 bases). The sequencing sample was made of peripheral blood. The CDR3 DNA reads as TGTGCCTGGAGTGTTAATAAATTCAGGGTCCGGGACACTGAAGCTTTCTTT. The encoded protein is CAWSVNKFRVRDTEAFF.